These 16 T cell receptor beta chains were sequenced from one sample in a study of cytomegalovirus exposure and HLA in healthy donors. In the PCR, 60 Vbeta and 13 Jbeta primers were used. The repertoire was sequenced with immunoSEQ multiplex PCR; TCRdb's copy has only in-frame clones and lacks some. The sample yields under 80,000 clones, roughly 80% seen once. The sequenced material came from PBMCs. These receptor sequences come from a woman between 35 and 50 years old in good health and CMV-seronegative.

This clone was picked up one time. This chain links TRBV4-1 with TRBJ2-1; maybe TRBD1 (5 bases). The CDR3 loop spans 16 amino acids. Trimming cost V 0 bases and J 1 base, with 10 bases left between them. Germline V gene data show CDR1 as MGHRA and CDR2 as YSYEKL. CDR3 residues: CASSQEGRQSYNEQFF. The CDR3 nucleotides are TGCGCCAGCAGCCAAGAGGGTCGACAGTCCTACAATGAGCAGTTCTTC.

The gene calls are TRBV15 and TRBJ1-2, with a tentative D call TRBD1 (5 bases). The CDR3 is made up of 14 amino acids. The V and J ends lost 1 base and 7 bases respectively, with 13 bases between them. Per the germline V gene, CDR1 is LNHNV and CDR2 is YYDKDF (reference sequence). DNA for the CDR3: TGTGCCACCAGCAGAGCAGGGTTTAACAGTGGCTACACCTTC. Amino acids: CATSRAGFNSGYTF.

V usage is TRBV5-1 and J usage is TRBJ2-1, with 7 nucleotides matching TRBD1. The CDR3 consists of 16 residues. V lost 4 bases to trimming and J lost 0 bases; unmatched junction nucleotides: 7. Per germline, CDR1 SGHRS and CDR2 YFSETQ. CDR3 bases: TGCGCCAGCAGCCGTTCGACAGGGAGCTCCTACAATGAGCAGTTCTTC. Amino acids: CASSRSTGSSYNEQFF.

This clone was found a few times. The gene calls are TRBV18 and TRBJ2-2, with 11 bases matching TRBD1. The ends lost 3 bases at V and 2 bases at J; junction bases unmatched: 8. CDR1 KGHSH and CDR2 LQKENI come from the germline V gene. The CDR3 runs to 18 residues. As DNA, the CDR3 is TGTGCCAGCTCACCCCACCGGACAGGGGGCATTAACACCGGGGAGCTGTTTTTT. Protein: CASSPHRTGGINTGELFF.

J is TRBJ1-2 and V is TRBV20-1, with 7 bases lining up with TRBD1. The V segment lost 6 bases and the J segment 10 bases; nucleotides outside the gene matches: 5. The CDR3 is made up of 10 amino acids. The germline V gene has CDR1 DFQATT and CDR2 SNEGSKA (reference sequence). The CDR3 region is CSANRGDYTF. The CDR3 bases are TGCAGTGCCAACAGGGGCGACTACACCTTC.

The table lists this clone with a count of one. CDR3 region: CASSQAGARGTQYF. CDR3 coding DNA: TGTGCCAGTAGTCAAGCGGGGGCCCGTGGGACCCAGTACTTC. The gene calls are TRBV19 and TRBJ2-5, with 8 nucleotides matching TRBD2. The CDR3 spans 14 residues. V lost 5 bases, J lost 7 bases, and 9 bases stayed unmatched. Germline-derived CDR1 and CDR2 are LNHDA and SQIVND (reference sequence). The variable domain in full, with the rest retrieved from reference TRBV19 and TRBJ2-5, is DGGITQSPKYLFRKEGQNVTLSCEQNLNHDAMYWYRQDPGQGLRLIYYSQIVNDFQKGDIAEGYSVSREKKESFPLTVTSAQKNPTAFYLCASSQAGARGTQYFGPGTRLLVL.

This chain uses TRBV5-1 with TRBJ1-6, with a weak D call TRBD1 (6 bases). Trimming shortened V by 4 bases and J by 7 bases, and 12 bases separated the two germline ends. The CDR3 covers 14 residues. The germline V gene has CDR1 SGHRS and CDR2 YFSETQ. The DNA of the CDR3 is TGCGCCAGCAGCCCGGACAGACAGAATTCACCCCTCCACTTT. The encoded protein is CASSPDRQNSPLHF.

This chain links TRBV14 with TRBJ2-5, with 14 nucleotides matching TRBD2. This CDR3 has 18 residues. V shed 3 bases and J 5 bases; nucleotides not matched to a gene: 11. Germline V lookup: CDR1 SGHDN, CDR2 FVKESK. The CDR3 DNA reads as TGTGCCAGCAGCCAGGCTATCGGGACTAGCGGGAGTCTGGAGACCCAGTACTTC. It translates to CASSQAIGTSGSLETQYF.

This clone was seen a handful of times. The genes are TRBV5-4 and TRBJ2-7; TRBD1 agrees at 9 bases. The V gene end was trimmed by 4 bases and the J gene end by 3 bases; junction bases not matched to a gene: 2. This CDR3 region has 13 residues. Germline-derived CDR1 and CDR2 are SGHNT and YYREEE (reference sequence). CDR3 coding DNA: TGTGCCAGCAGCCGGGACAGGGTCTACGAGCAGTACTTC. Translation gives CASSRDRVYEQYF.

A note on this clone: The junction differs from germline at one of its ends, possibly a read error. This chain connects TRBV7-7 to TRBJ2-3; D might be TRBD2 (6 bases). The CDR3 spans 18 residues. Germline V gene lookup returns CDR1 SSHAT and CDR2 FNYEAQ (reference sequence). The CDR3 DNA follows: TGTGCTAGCAGGGTCCGGGACTTGAACCACATAATAACAGATACGCAGTATTTT. It translates to CASRVRDLNHIITDTQYF. The full variable domain, completed using reference TRBV7-7 and TRBJ2-3, is GAGVSQSPRYKVTKRGQDVTLRCDPISSHATLYWYQQALGQGPEFLTYFNYEAQPDKSGLPSDRFSAERPEGSISTLTIQRTEQRDSAMYRCASRVRDLNHIITDTQYFGPGTRLTVL.

This chain connects TRBV28 to TRBJ2-7; D might be TRBD2 (5 bases). The CDR3 extends over 14 amino acids. Trimming pared 3 bases from V and 3 bases from J, leaving 12 bases between. The germline V gene encodes CDR1 MDHEN and CDR2 SYDVKM. CDR3 in amino acids: CASSFLGIYYEQYF. In nucleotides, the CDR3 is TGTGCCAGCAGTTTCCTCGGGATCTACTACGAGCAGTACTTC.

This chain links TRBV7-8 with TRBJ1-1; weak D call: TRBD1 (6 bases). CDR3 size: 19 residues. V was trimmed by 5 bases and J by 1 base, leaving 26 bases between them. Per the germline V gene, CDR1 is SGHVS and CDR2 is FQNEAQ. The CDR3 DNA sequence: TGTGCCAGCAGCCCACTAAATCTAAAACCCGACAGGAAGAACACTGAAGCTTTCTTT. Its translation is CASSPLNLKPDRKNTEAFF.

This clone was seen just once. The chain combines TRBV6-6 with TRBJ2-3; 8 bases map to TRBD1. This CDR3 contains 14 residues. The germline gives CDR1 MNHNY, CDR2 SVGAGI (reference sequence). The V gene end was trimmed by 4 bases and the J gene end by 6 bases; junction bases not matched to a gene: 6. This CDR3 is CASSSQGALDTQYF. The CDR3 coding sequence is TGTGCCAGCAGTTCTCAGGGGGCGCTTGATACGCAGTATTTT.

This chain uses TRBV5-1 with TRBJ1-1; D is unclear. V lost 0 bases and J 1 base, leaving 7 bases between the germline ends. From germline, CDR1 is SGHRS and CDR2 YFSETQ. CDR3 size: 14 residues. The CDR3 nucleotides are TGCGCCAGCAGCTTGGGACAAACGAACACTGAAGCTTTCTTT. It specifies CASSLGQTNTEAFF.

The chain joins TRBV2 to TRBJ2-2; TRBD1 might be the D (5 bases). The CDR3 loop spans 14 amino acids. CDR1 and CDR2 (germline): SNHLY, FYNNEI. V shed 6 bases and J shed 1 base, with 9 bases lying between them. The CDR3 reads CASRLDRNTGELFF. CDR3 DNA sequence: TGTGCCAGCAGACTCGACAGGAACACCGGGGAGCTGTTTTTT.

J is TRBJ2-7 and V is TRBV7-9, with TRBD2 identical over 14 bases. CDR1 is SEHNR and CDR2 is FQNEAQ in the germline V gene (reference sequence). The CDR3 spans 16 residues. J lost 4 bases, V lost 5 bases, and 7 bases had no gene match. CDR3 in DNA: TGTGCCAGCAGCAGGACTAGCGGGAGGTCAGCGTACGAGCAGTACTTC. Protein: CASSRTSGRSAYEQYF. The full variable domain, with the rest looked up from reference TRBV7-9 and TRBJ2-7, is DTGVSQNPRHKITKRGQNVTFRCDPISEHNRLYWYRQTLGQGPEFLTYFQNEAQLEKSRLLSDRFSAERPKGSFSTLEIQRTEQGDSAMYLCASSRTSGRSAYEQYFGPGTRLTVT.